Below, 10 T cell receptor beta chains from the same sample are listed, as sequenced in a study of cytomegalovirus exposure and HLA in healthy donors. The PCR used 60 Vbeta and 13 Jbeta primers. TCRdb's table, derived via immunoSEQ multiplex PCR, lists solely in-frame clones and lacks some. Of approximately 150,000 clones in the sample, roughly 79% were seen once. Sequences were obtained from PBMCs. The receptors shown here come from a woman in her sixties in good health and CMV-seropositive.

J is TRBJ2-1 and V is TRBV19; 12 bases align to TRBD2. Per the germline V gene, CDR1 is LNHDA and CDR2 is SQIVND (reference sequence). With V trimmed by 1 base and J by 7 bases, 5 bases remained unmatched. The CDR3 consists of 16 residues. The CDR3 reads CASSIVGTSGHNEQFF. The CDR3 bases are TGTGCCAGTAGTATAGTAGGGACTAGCGGGCATAATGAGCAGTTCTTC.

The chain has TRBV7-2 and TRBJ2-7; D is perhaps TRBD1 (6 bases). V lost 5 bases, J lost 5 bases, and 16 bases lay in between. CDR3 length: 14 amino acids. Germline V gene sequence: CDR1 SGHTA, CDR2 FQGNSA. The CDR3 nucleotides are TGTGCCAGCAGCCTCCGGGACAAGGGGGACGAGCAGTACTTC. Translation gives CASSLRDKGDEQYF.

The rearrangement links TRBV20-1 to TRBJ2-1; no clear D. The V end was cut by 6 bases, the J end by 7 bases, with 7 bases between. Germline V gene sequence: CDR1 DFQATT, CDR2 SNEGSKA (reference sequence). The CDR3 totals 10 residues. CDR3 DNA sequence: TGCAGTGCCGCGGAGAATGAGCAGTTCTTC. Protein: CSAAENEQFF.

The genes are TRBV13 and TRBJ2-7; 10 nucleotides match TRBD2. Germline V gives CDR1 PRHDT, CDR2 FYEKMQ (reference sequence). This CDR3 has 16 amino acids. V gave up 2 bases and J gave up 7 bases; unmatched junction bases: 11. This CDR3 is CASSLSTSGLHGEQYF. CDR3 DNA: TGTGCCAGCAGCTTATCGACTAGCGGGCTCCATGGGGAGCAGTACTTC.

This chain links TRBV28 with TRBJ2-2, with 7 bases matching TRBD1. The germline V gene has CDR1 MDHEN and CDR2 SYDVKM. Losses at the gene ends were 4 bases for V and 3 bases for J; bases not matched to a gene: 2. The CDR3 length is 14 residues. The CDR3 DNA follows: TGTGCCAGCAGTTCCGGGACAGACACCGGGGAGCTGTTTTTT. Protein product: CASSSGTDTGELFF. Using reference TRBV28 and TRBJ2-2 for the parts outside the CDR3, the full variable domain is DVKVTQSSRYLVKRTGEKVFLECVQDMDHENMFWYRQDPGLGLRLIYFSYDVKMKEKGDIPEGYSVSREKKERFSLILESASTNQTSMYLCASSSGTDTGELFFGEGSRLTVL.

This clone was counted a single time. The chain employs TRBV29-1 and TRBJ2-5, with D maybe TRBD1 (6 bases). This CDR3 has 13 amino acids. Germline assignment: CDR1 SQVTM and CDR2 ANQGSEA. V lost 5 bases and J 2 bases, leaving 12 bases between the germline ends. CDR3 DNA sequence: TGCAGCGTTCAGGGGCTCCCTCAAGAGACCCAGTACTTC. This sequence encodes CSVQGLPQETQYF.

Only one count was recorded for this clone. This rearrangement joins TRBV29-1 to TRBJ1-1; D unresolved. With 1 base removed from V and 0 bases from J, the gap between germline ends came to 6 bases. The CDR3 spans 13 residues. CDR1 is SQVTM and CDR2 is ANQGSEA in the germline V gene. The CDR3 nucleotides are TGCAGCGTTGAAGGGCGGTTGAACACTGAAGCTTTCTTT. Protein sequence: CSVEGRLNTEAFF.

J is TRBJ2-5 and V is TRBV5-1, with TRBD2 matching over 14 bases. The J call is uncertain, as TRBJ2-7 better fits the DNA end. Germline V lookup: CDR1 SGHRS, CDR2 YFSETQ. The CDR3 totals 16 residues. CDR3 protein: CASSLLGLAGGSEQYF. The CDR3 bases are TGCGCCAGCAGCCTCCTCGGACTAGCGGGAGGAAGCGAGCAGTACTTC.

This clone appeared a few times. The V call is TRBV5-1, the J call TRBJ2-4; 11 bases align to TRBD2. Germline loops: CDR1 SGHRS, CDR2 YFSETQ. There are 16 residues in the CDR3. V was clipped by 2 bases and J by 0 bases; unmatched bases: 1. In DNA, the CDR3 is TGCGCCAGCAGCTTCGGACTAGCGGGAGCCAAAAACATTCAGTACTTC. It specifies CASSFGLAGAKNIQYF.

This clone came up a few times. This chain joins TRBV28 and TRBJ2-7, with D uncertain. The germline V gene encodes CDR1 MDHEN and CDR2 SYDVKM. The V gene lost 3 bases and the J gene lost 9 bases, with 12 bases spanning the gap. CDR3 length equals 12 residues. This CDR3 is CASSLGTHVQYF. The CDR3 coding sequence is TGTGCCAGCAGTTTGGGCACGCATGTGCAGTACTTC.